This T cell receptor (beta chain) appears in the sequencing data of a study of cytomegalovirus exposure and HLA in healthy donors. Findings and caveats of the study: Earlier results showed most TCR beta V segments being productive about 87% or about 30% of the time. For TCR beta chains, V- and J-gene trimming was later linked to a missense DCLRE1C variant. In vitro experiments confirmed that three CMV-associated chains were specific for CMV antigens.

As to this clone: Its antigen remains unidentified.

V shed 6 bases and J shed 10 bases, with 6 bases lying between them. Germline CDR1 reads MNHNY; CDR2 reads SVGAGI (reference sequence). CDR3 size: 10 residues. This PCR relied on a set of 60 Vbeta primers and 13 Jbeta primers. Libraries were prepared by immunoSEQ multiplex PCR; TCRdb keeps only in-frame clonotypes and omits some of them. This sample's clone table lists fewer than 95,000 clones. Unrecorded immune exposure was likely among donors, who were nominally healthy when sampled. The chain has TRBV6-6 and TRBJ1-4; D remains ambiguous. The TCR sequence derives from a woman aged 40 to 50 in good health and CMV-seropositive. The sequenced material came from PBMCs. The CDR3 bases are TGTGCCAGCAGATCGGGAAAACTGTTTTTT. Amino acids: CASRSGKLFF.